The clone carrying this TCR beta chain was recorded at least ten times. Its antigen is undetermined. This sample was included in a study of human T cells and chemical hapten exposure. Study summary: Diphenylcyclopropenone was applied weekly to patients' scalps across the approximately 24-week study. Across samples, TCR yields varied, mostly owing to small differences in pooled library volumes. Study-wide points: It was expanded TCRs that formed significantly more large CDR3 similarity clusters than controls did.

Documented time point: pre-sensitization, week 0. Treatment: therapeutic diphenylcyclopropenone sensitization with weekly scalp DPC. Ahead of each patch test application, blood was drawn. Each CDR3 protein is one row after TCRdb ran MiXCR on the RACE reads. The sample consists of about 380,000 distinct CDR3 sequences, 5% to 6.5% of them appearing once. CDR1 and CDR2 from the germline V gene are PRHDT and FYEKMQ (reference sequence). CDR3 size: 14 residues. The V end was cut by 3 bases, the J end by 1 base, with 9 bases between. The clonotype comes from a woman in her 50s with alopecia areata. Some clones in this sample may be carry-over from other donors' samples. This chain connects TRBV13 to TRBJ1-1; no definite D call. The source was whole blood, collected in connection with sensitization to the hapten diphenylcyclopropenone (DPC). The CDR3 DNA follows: TGTGCCAGCAGCTTCAGATGGGGGAACACTGAAGCTTTCTTT. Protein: CASSFRWGNTEAFF. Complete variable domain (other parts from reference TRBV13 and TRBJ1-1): AAGVIQSPRHLIKEKRETATLKCYPIPRHDTVYWYQQGPGQDPQFLISFYEKMQSDKGSIPDRFSAQQFSDYHSELNMSSLELGDSALYFCASSFRWGNTEAFFGQGTRLTVV.